This is a list of T cell receptor beta chains from one sample in a study of a mutant IDH1 vaccine in newly diagnosed glioma. The data were produced by immunoSEQ multiplex PCR, yet TCRdb's version contains in-frame clones alone and is incomplete. The sample has 70,000 or so clones; about 86% are singletons. This specimen consisted of peripheral blood mononuclear cells (PBMCs), obtained from a glioma patient treated with radiotherapy, temozolomide or both. The receptors originated from a woman under 30 with glioma. Some clones in this sample may be carry-over from other donors' samples. Both conserved end residues are part of each CDR3. A D gene is named only where the DNA matches it firmly. Clone sizes are given selectively: once, few, many, or a class where the clone is expanded.

clone_size	v_call	j_call	d_call	cdr3_aa	cdr3_nt
-	TRBV28	TRBJ2-7	-	CASSPSLRSYEQYF	TGTGCCAGCAGTCCATCTCTCCGGTCCTACGAGCAGTACTTC
-	TRBV7-9	TRBJ1-5	-	CASSLVAGTGNQPQHF	TGTGCCAGCAGCTTAGTCGCAGGGACGGGCAATCAGCCCCAGCATTTT
-	TRBV11-2	TRBJ1-1	-	CASSQGNTEAFF	TGTGCCAGCAGCCAGGGGAACACTGAAGCTTTCTTT
-	TRBV9	TRBJ2-5	TRBD2	CASSVDLAGGLQETQYF	TGTGCCAGCAGCGTAGACCTAGCGGGGGGCCTGCAAGAGACCCAGTACTTC
-	TRBV6-1	TRBJ1-1	-	CASSDPTVSYEANTEAFF	TGTGCCAGCAGTGATCCCACCGTGTCATACGAGGCGAACACTGAAGCTTTCTTT
-	TRBV10-2	TRBJ1-1	-	CASGDRVLTEAFF	TGCGCCAGTGGGGATCGGGTCCTCACTGAAGCTTTCTTT
-	TRBV13	TRBJ2-3	TRBD1	CASSLELGGRQDTQYF	TGTGCCAGCAGCTTAGAACTAGGGGGCCGCCAGGATACGCAGTATTTT
-	TRBV4-2	TRBJ1-1	-	CASSQAGVLNTEAFF	TGTGCCAGCAGCCAAGCAGGGGTGCTGAACACTGAAGCTTTCTTT
-	TRBV2	TRBJ1-2	-	CASPRGDLDGYTF	TGTGCCAGCCCTAGGGGGGATCTCGATGGCTACACCTTC
-	TRBV19	TRBJ2-1	-	CASSIKRGPNEQFF	TGTGCCAGTAGTATAAAACGGGGCCCCAATGAGCAGTTCTTC
-	TRBV5-1	TRBJ1-1	-	CASSLDGLNTEAFF	TGCGCCAGCAGCTTGGATGGGCTGAACACTGAAGCTTTCTTT
-	TRBV7-9	TRBJ1-2	-	CASSLTQGLINYGYTF	TGTGCCAGCAGCTTAACTCAGGGGCTGATTAACTATGGCTACACCTTC
-	TRBV14	TRBJ2-1	TRBD2	CASSPRLAGGFYNEQFF	TGTGCCAGCAGCCCCCGACTAGCGGGAGGATTCTACAATGAGCAGTTCTTC
-	TRBV14	TRBJ2-1	-	CASSQSRSWLLIEQFF	TGTGCCAGCAGCCAATCACGGTCCTGGCTACTAATTGAGCAGTTCTTC
-	TRBV6-5	TRBJ1-2	-	CASSYLGADSNYGYTF	TGTGCCAGCAGTTACTTAGGGGCGGACAGCAACTATGGCTACACCTTC
-	TRBV5-4	TRBJ2-7	-	CASSLLQQIKSEQYF	TGTGCCAGCAGCTTGCTTCAACAAATTAAAAGCGAGCAGTACTTC
-	TRBV4-1	TRBJ1-2	TRBD1	CASSQPAGQGSNGYTF	TGCGCCAGCAGCCAACCTGCGGGACAGGGCTCGAACGGCTACACCTTC
-	TRBV7-6	TRBJ1-3	-	CASSSPRRGTSGNTIYF	TGTGCCAGCAGCTCTCCTCGCCGGGGCACCTCTGGAAACACCATATATTTT
-	TRBV14	TRBJ1-3	-	CASSQDLPGGNTIYF	TGTGCCAGCAGCCAAGATCTCCCGGGGGGAAACACCATATATTTT
-	TRBV19	TRBJ2-1	TRBD2	CASGLAGYNEQFF	TGTGCCAGTGGACTAGCGGGATACAATGAGCAGTTCTTC
few	TRBV6-1	TRBJ1-5	-	CASSEWGRQGQPQHF	TGTGCCAGCAGTGAATGGGGAAGGCAGGGACAGCCCCAGCATTTT
-	TRBV29-1	TRBJ1-1	TRBD1	CSVEVQQGAGRAFF	TGCAGCGTTGAAGTCCAACAGGGGGCCGGGAGAGCTTTCTTT
-	TRBV30	TRBJ1-1	TRBD1	CAWSARQGAFF	TGTGCCTGGAGTGCCCGACAGGGAGCTTTCTTT